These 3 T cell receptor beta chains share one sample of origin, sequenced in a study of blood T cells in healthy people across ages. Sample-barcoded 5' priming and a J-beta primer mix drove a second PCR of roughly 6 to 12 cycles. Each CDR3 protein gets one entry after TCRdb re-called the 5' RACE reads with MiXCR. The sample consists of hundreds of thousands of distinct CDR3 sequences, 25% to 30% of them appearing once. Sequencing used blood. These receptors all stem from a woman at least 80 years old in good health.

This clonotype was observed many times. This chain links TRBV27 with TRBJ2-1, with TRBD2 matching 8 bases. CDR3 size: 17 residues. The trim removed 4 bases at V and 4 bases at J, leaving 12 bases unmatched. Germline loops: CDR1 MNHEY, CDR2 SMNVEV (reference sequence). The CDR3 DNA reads TGTGCCAGCAGTTCCCCATCGGGGGGGGGGTTATACAATGAGCAGTTCTTC. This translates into CASSSPSGGGLYNEQFF.

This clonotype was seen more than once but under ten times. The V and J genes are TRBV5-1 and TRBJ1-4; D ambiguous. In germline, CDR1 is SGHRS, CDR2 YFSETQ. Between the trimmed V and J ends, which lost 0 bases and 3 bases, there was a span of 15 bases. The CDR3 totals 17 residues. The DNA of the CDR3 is TGCGCCAGCAGCTTGGTAGGCCGGATTTCTTCTAATGAAAAACTGTTTTTT. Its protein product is CASSLVGRISSNEKLFF.

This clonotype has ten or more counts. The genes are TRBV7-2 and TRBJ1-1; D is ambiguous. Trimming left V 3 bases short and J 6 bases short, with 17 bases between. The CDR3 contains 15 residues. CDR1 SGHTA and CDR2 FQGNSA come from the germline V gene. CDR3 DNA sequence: TGTGCCAGCAGCTTGTGGGTCTCCTTGGGCGCTGAAGCTTTCTTT. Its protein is CASSLWVSLGAEAFF. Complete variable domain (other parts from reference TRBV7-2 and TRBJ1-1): GAGVSQSPSNKVTEKGKDVELRCDPISGHTALYWYRQSLGQGLEFLIYFQGNSAPDKSGLPSDRFSAERTGGSVSTLTIQRTQQEDSAVYLCASSLWVSLGAEAFFGQGTRLTVV.